The 12 T cell receptor beta chains below all came from one sample that was sequenced in a study of cytomegalovirus exposure and HLA in healthy donors. Produced via immunoSEQ multiplex PCR; TCRdb's table is partial and in-frame only. The top ten hold 1.5% to 2% of the sample, which has some 110,000 clones, more than 70% seen once. Material: PBMCs. All receptors come from a man younger than 30 in good health and CMV-seronegative.

This sequence joins TRBV10-3 and TRBJ1-2; the D gene is possibly TRBD1 (6 bases). Germline V lookup: CDR1 ENHRY, CDR2 SYGVKD. The V and J ends lost 7 bases and 4 bases respectively, with 25 bases between them. The CDR3 consists of 17 residues. The CDR3 reads CAITSGTGIGQIYGYTF. As DNA, the CDR3 is TGTGCCATCACTTCTGGAACAGGGATCGGCCAAATCTATGGCTACACCTTC.

V is TRBV15 and J is TRBJ2-7, with a weak D call TRBD1 (5 bases). CDR3 length: 15 residues. V lost 0 bases, J lost 3 bases, and 12 bases lay in between. Germline CDR1 reads LNHNV; CDR2 reads YYDKDF (reference sequence). The CDR3 bases are TGTGCCACCAGCAGAGACCAGGGATTCTTCTACGAGCAGTACTTC. Translating it yields CATSRDQGFFYEQYF. The whole variable domain, remainder taken from reference TRBV15 and TRBJ2-7, is DAMVIQNPRYQVTQFGKPVTLSCSQTLNHNVMYWYQQKSSQAPKLLFHYYDKDFNNEADTPDNFQSRRPNTSFCFLDIRSPGLGDTAMYLCATSRDQGFFYEQYFGPGTRLTVT.

J is TRBJ2-7 and V is TRBV5-1; 10 bases map to TRBD1. V was clipped by 3 bases and J by 6 bases; unmatched bases: 6. The CDR3 runs to 14 residues. Germline CDR1 and CDR2: SGHRS and YFSETQ. Written as DNA, the CDR3 is TGCGCCAGCAGCTCGACAGGGGGCTCCATCGAGCAGTACTTC. Its translation is CASSSTGGSIEQYF.

The chain recombines TRBV6-5 with TRBJ1-1; D possibly corresponds to TRBD1 (5 bases). The CDR3 loop spans 14 amino acids. Trimming removed 2 bases from V and 1 base from J, with 8 bases in between. In germline, CDR1 is MNHEY, CDR2 SVGAGI. For the CDR3, the DNA is TGTGCCAGCAGTTACCGGCAGGGGAACACTGAAGCTTTCTTT. It encodes CASSYRQGNTEAFF.

This clone was detected only a few times. The V gene is TRBV28, the J gene TRBJ2-1; maybe TRBD1 (5 bases). Trimming cost V 2 bases and J 0 bases, with 8 bases left between them. The CDR3 sequence is 15 residues long. Germline loops: CDR1 MDHEN, CDR2 SYDVKM. The DNA of the CDR3 is TGTGCCAGCAGTTTAAGGGGCAGCTCCTACAATGAGCAGTTCTTC. Translated, it gives CASSLRGSSYNEQFF. Combining the CDR3 with reference TRBV28 and TRBJ2-1 gives the whole variable domain DVKVTQSSRYLVKRTGEKVFLECVQDMDHENMFWYRQDPGLGLRLIYFSYDVKMKEKGDIPEGYSVSREKKERFSLILESASTNQTSMYLCASSLRGSSYNEQFFGPGTRLTVL.

This clone was counted once. This rearrangement joins TRBV5-4 to TRBJ2-7; TRBD1 agrees at 7 bases. CDR1 is SGHNT, CDR2 YYREEE, per germline (reference sequence). The junction had 9 bases not matched to a gene; V was cut back by 3 bases and J by 6 bases. CDR3 length: 14 amino acids. The CDR3 region is CASSSGTVFSEQYF. The CDR3 DNA sequence: TGTGCCAGCAGCTCCGGGACAGTATTCTCCGAGCAGTACTTC.

V and J are TRBV30 and TRBJ1-4; no definite D call. V shed 3 bases and J shed 2 bases, with 7 bases lying between them. CDR1 and CDR2 (germline): GTSNPN, SVGIG (reference sequence). This CDR3 spans 13 amino acids. The CDR3 DNA reads TGTGCCTGGAGGTCCCTTACTAATGAAAAACTGTTTTTT. Protein sequence: CAWRSLTNEKLFF.

V gene TRBV5-6 combines with J gene TRBJ1-2, with 9 bases identical to TRBD1. With V trimmed by 4 bases and J by 5 bases, 3 bases remained unmatched. The CDR3 totals 13 residues. Germline values: CDR1 SGHDT, CDR2 YYEEEE. CDR3 amino acids: CASSRDRAYGYTF. The CDR3 nucleotides read TGTGCCAGCAGCAGGGACAGGGCTTATGGCTACACCTTC.

The chain links TRBV27 to TRBJ2-1; D perhaps matches TRBD2 (5 bases). The ends were cut back, 0 bases at V and 8 bases at J, with 14 bases in the middle. The CDR3 is made up of 15 amino acids. Germline-derived CDR1 and CDR2 are MNHEY and SMNVEV (reference sequence). The CDR3 sequence is CASSLSGALVYEQFF. The CDR3 region has the DNA TGTGCCAGCAGTTTATCGGGAGCCCTTGTCTATGAGCAGTTCTTC.

With respect to this clone: At one end the junction does not follow the germline gene, possibly because of a read error. V usage is TRBV14 and J usage is TRBJ2-7, with TRBD2 matching over 9 bases. The CDR3 totals 15 residues. Germline V gives CDR1 SGHDN, CDR2 FVKESK. CDR3 region: CASSQDVLGPGLATF. Here the CDR3 DNA reads TGTGCCAGCAGCCAAGATGTCCTGGGACCGGGACTAGCAACCTTC. The entire variable domain, with the rest obtained from reference TRBV14 and TRBJ2-7, is as follows: EAGVTQFPSHSVIEKGQTVTLRCDPISGHDNLYWYRRVMGKEIKFLLHFVKESKQDESGMPNNRFLAERTGGTYSTLKVQPAELEDSGVYFCASSQDVLGPGLATFGPGTRLTVT.

This chain uses TRBV14 with TRBJ2-1, with D possibly being TRBD1 (5 bases). Germline V gives CDR1 SGHDN, CDR2 FVKESK. Trimming took off 0 bases at V and 0 bases at J, with 9 bases between the two ends. CDR3 size: 16 residues. In nucleotides, the CDR3 is TGTGCCAGCAGCCAAGATGAGACAGACTCCTACAATGAGCAGTTCTTC. It yields the protein CASSQDETDSYNEQFF.

The chain has TRBV30 and TRBJ2-1; D not resolved. V shed 0 bases and J shed 7 bases, with 10 bases lying between them. Germline CDR1 reads GTSNPN; CDR2 reads SVGIG (reference sequence). The CDR3 extends over 13 amino acids. The CDR3 reads CAWSVVLGNEQFF. In nucleotides, the CDR3 is TGTGCCTGGAGTGTAGTGCTCGGTAATGAGCAGTTCTTC.